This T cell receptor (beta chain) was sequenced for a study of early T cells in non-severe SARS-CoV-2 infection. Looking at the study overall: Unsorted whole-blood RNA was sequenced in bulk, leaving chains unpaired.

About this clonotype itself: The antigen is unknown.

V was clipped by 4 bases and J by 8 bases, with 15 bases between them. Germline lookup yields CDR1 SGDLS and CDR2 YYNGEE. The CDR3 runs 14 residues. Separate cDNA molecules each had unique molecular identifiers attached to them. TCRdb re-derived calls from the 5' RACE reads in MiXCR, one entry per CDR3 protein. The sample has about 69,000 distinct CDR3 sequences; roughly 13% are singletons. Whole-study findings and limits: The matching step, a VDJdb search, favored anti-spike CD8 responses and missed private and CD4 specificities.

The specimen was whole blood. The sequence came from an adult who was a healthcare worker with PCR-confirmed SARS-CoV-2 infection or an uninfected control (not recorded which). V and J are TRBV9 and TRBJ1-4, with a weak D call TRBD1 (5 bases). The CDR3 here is CASSTGGYGEKLFF. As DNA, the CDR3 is TGTGCCAGCAGCACCGGGGGATACGGGGAAAAACTGTTTTTT.